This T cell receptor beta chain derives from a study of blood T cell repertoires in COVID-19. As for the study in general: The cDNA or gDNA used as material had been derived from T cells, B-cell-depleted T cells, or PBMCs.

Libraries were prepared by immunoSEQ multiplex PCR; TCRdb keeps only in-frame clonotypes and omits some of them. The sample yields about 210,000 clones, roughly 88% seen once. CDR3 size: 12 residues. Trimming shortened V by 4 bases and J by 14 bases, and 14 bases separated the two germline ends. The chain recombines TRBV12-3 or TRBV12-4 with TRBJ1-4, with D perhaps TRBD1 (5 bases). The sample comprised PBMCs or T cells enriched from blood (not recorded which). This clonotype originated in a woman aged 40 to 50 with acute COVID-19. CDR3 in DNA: TGTGCCAGCAGTTCGGCCCCCGGGGGGCTGTTTTTT. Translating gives CASSSAPGGLFF.